The sequence of this T cell receptor beta chain was determined in a study of T cells in Graves' hyperthyroidism and ophthalmopathy. Amplification yielded TCR beta CDR3 regions, with RNA transcripts as the source. First-round RT-PCR of the TCR CDR3 relied on the HTBI primer set. TCRdb analysed the multiplex PCR reads with MiXCR anew, one entry per CDR3 protein. The sample yields around 580,000 distinct CDR3 sequences, about a sixth seen once. In its sample, this clonotype was seen a few times. Its antigen is still unknown. Patients were aged 18 to 65, had disease duration under 2 months, and had newly diagnosed hyperthyroidism. Patients showing uncontrolled infection, other autoimmune disease, pregnancy or lactation were ineligible. General study points: Before onset, by a median of about six months, the model predicted ophthalmopathy. Ophthalmopathy was told apart from stable hyperthyroidism by a 13 V-J model.

The receptor's source is a woman younger than 35 with Graves' hyperthyroidism. Sequencing input: blood.

The CDR3 DNA follows: TGTGCCAGCAGTGGTGGTCAGCCCCAGCATTTT. Protein sequence: CASSGGQPQHF. The J gene is TRBJ1-5, the V gene TRBV2, with D unresolved. CDR3 length equals 11 residues. From germline, CDR1 is SNHLY and CDR2 FYNNEI. V lost 4 bases, J lost 6 bases, and 4 bases lay in between.